These 2 T cell receptor beta chains were sequenced from one sample in a study of blood T cell repertoires in COVID-19. Clones were sequenced by immunoSEQ multiplex PCR, and TCRdb holds only the in-frame ones, with some missing. The sample comprises roughly 25,000 clones, 85% to 90% of which are singletons, and about 11% rests with the top ten. Sequenced sample: peripheral blood. These receptors all stem from a man between 70 and 80 years old with acute or convalescent COVID-19.

This clone was counted a single time. Here the CDR3 DNA reads TGTGCCAGCTCACCTACCGGGACAGGGACGGGAAACACCATATATTTT. Residues: CASSPTGTGTGNTIYF. The chain recombines TRBV18 with TRBJ1-3, with 9 bases that match TRBD1. This CDR3 has 16 amino acids. The ends lost 3 bases at V and 4 bases at J; junction bases unmatched: 7. CDR1 KGHSH and CDR2 LQKENI come from the germline V gene.

The chain links TRBV19 to TRBJ1-2, with TRBD1 matching 10 bases. CDR1 and CDR2 (germline): LNHDA, SQIVND (reference sequence). The ends lost 4 bases at V and 12 bases at J; junction bases unmatched: 11. This CDR3 is 14 amino acids long. CDR3 bases: TGTGCCAGTAGTAACCGGGACAGGGGACGGCATGACACCTTC. This encodes CASSNRDRGRHDTF.